The TCR beta chain described here comes from a study of OX40 agonist ivuxolimab in advanced cancers. V dropped 7 bases and J dropped 8; count of bases not matched to a gene: 13. The CDR3 consists of 14 residues. Germline CDR1 and CDR2: MNHNS and SASEGT. Libraries were prepared by immunoSEQ multiplex PCR; TCRdb keeps only in-frame clonotypes and omits some of them. The sample has 70,000 or so clones; roughly 80% are singletons. For this clone: Its antigen is still unknown.

Findings and limits, study-wide: In CD8+ T cells, expanded clones were on average more numerous than in CD4+.

The cohort excluded patients with autoimmune disease history or systemic immunosuppression. The study sampled blood at baseline, cycle 4 day 1, and cycle 7 day 1. The sequences come from CD4+ or CD8+ T cells sorted from blood, collected in a trial of the OX40 agonist ivuxolimab. The clonotype originates from an adult with an advanced solid tumor such as melanoma, head and neck, liver or kidney cancer. The V gene is TRBV6-1, the J gene TRBJ1-2; 7 bases line up with TRBD1. The chain's CDR3 is CASKMRQGVEGYTF. Here the CDR3 DNA reads TGTGCCAGCAAAATGAGACAGGGTGTGGAAGGCTACACCTTC.